This T cell receptor (beta chain) was recovered during a study of CD8+ T cells in alopecia areata. Study outcomes and limitations: Whereas mice showed it more clearly, TCR sharing across patients was murkier, possibly because of HLA. Higher clonality than in normal scalp was seen in lesional scalp, especially alopecia totalis/universalis. Amid tofacitinib therapy, many expanded lesional clones stayed present in scalp and blood.

CDR1 SGHNT and CDR2 YYREEE come from the germline V gene (reference sequence). The CDR3 has 15 amino acids. V lost 1 base and J lost 2, with 11 bases in between. RNA extraction and reverse transcription yielded cDNA as sequencing template. TCRdb's table, derived via immunoSEQ multiplex PCR, lists solely in-frame clones and lacks some. In the table there are 150,000 to 200,000 clones, less than 70% of which are singletons. On this clone itself: Its antigen remains unknown.

The sample's treatment: oral pan-JAK inhibitor, 5-10 mg twice daily. From alopecia areata patients, lesional scalp punch biopsies and peripheral blood were collected. The origin of this receptor is a human donor with alopecia areata. V and J are TRBV5-4 and TRBJ2-3, with unresolved D. This specimen consisted of CD4+ T cells sorted from blood, obtained at approximately week 50, from a patient treated with tofacitinib. The CDR3 region is CASSLWQSLTDTQYF. CDR3 nucleotides: TGTGCCAGCAGCTTGTGGCAGAGCCTCACAGATACGCAGTATTTT.